The source of this TCR beta chain is a study of T cell repertoires and Cas9 in healthy adults. General study results and limits: Reportedly, SpCas9-reactive effector T cell proliferation and function were mitigated by SpCas9-reactive Tregs in vitro.

V was shortened by 5 bases and J by 0 bases, with 14 bases between the two germline ends. CDR1 and CDR2 (germline): ENHRY, SYGVKD. The CDR3 is 17 amino acids. Notes on this clone: Its antigen is as yet unknown.

Repertoires were generated with immunoSEQ multiplex PCR, while TCRdb's copy carries only in-frame clones and drops some. Here the sample spans 20,000 to 25,000 clones, more than 75% being singletons. This TCR derives from a human donor in good health. The genes are TRBV10-3 and TRBJ2-6; D is tentatively TRBD1 or TRBD2 (5 bases each). Sequenced material: CD4+ effector T cells (CD127+, CD25-, CD137-, CD154-) from PBMCs; culture status not recorded. CDR3 nucleotide sequence: TGTGCCATCAGTCCACGAGAGGGGCGCTCTGGGGCCAACGTCCTGACTTTC. Its translation is CAISPREGRSGANVLTF.